Listed below are T cell receptor beta chains from one sample, sequenced in a study of CD8+CD57+ T cells in acquired aplastic anemia. TCRdb re-called the reads through MiXCR, storing one row per CDR3 protein. The data contain about 220,000 distinct CDR3 sequences, roughly 35% of them singletons. The sample consisted of sorted CD4+, CD8+, or CD8+CD57+ T cells (not recorded which) from PBMCs. These receptors all come from a human donor in good health, serving as a control. The CDR3 runs from the conserved cysteine through the conserved F or W. The D gene is left open where the match is weak. Clone sizes are given selectively: once, few, many, or a class where the clone is expanded.

>13|TRBJ2-7|TRBV20-1|few|.
CSARVPGNYEQYF
TGCAGTGCTAGAGTCCCAGGGAACTACGAGCAGTACTTC
>14|TRBJ2-7|TRBV9|many|TRBD1
CASSAGGLPWEQYF
TGTGCCAGCAGCGCAGGGGGCCTCCCGTGGGAGCAGTACTTC
>14|TRBJ2-1|TRBV10-3|many|.
CAISDASSYNEQFF
TGTGCCATCAGTGATGCTAGCTCCTACAATGAGCAGTTCTTC
>12|TRBJ2-7|TRBV7-9|.|TRBD1
CASTYGDRGQYF
TGTGCCAGCACCTACGGGGACAGAGGGCAGTACTTC
>15|TRBJ1-3|TRBV5-6|few|.
CASSLMGKSGNTIYF
TGTGCCAGCAGCTTGATGGGGAAATCTGGAAACACCATATATTTT
>17|TRBJ1-2|TRBV19|many|TRBD1
CASSIGGTGGANYGYTF
TGTGCCAGTAGTATCGGCGGGACAGGGGGCGCCAACTATGGCTACACCTTC
>17|TRBJ2-1|TRBV7-2|.|.
CASSLARVGSSYNEQFF
TGTGCCAGCAGCTTAGCGCGAGTCGGGAGCTCCTACAATGAGCAGTTCTTC
>12|TRBJ1-1|TRBV7-9|many|.
CASSSSNTEAFF
TGTGCCAGCAGCTCTTCCAACACTGAAGCTTTCTTT
>15|TRBJ2-2|TRBV7-3|few|.
CASSVGTHNTGELFF
TGTGCCAGCAGTGTTGGGACACACAACACCGGGGAGCTGTTTTTT
>14|TRBJ1-4|TRBV6-6|many|.
CASRQGWANEKLFF
TGTGCCAGCAGACAGGGTTGGGCTAATGAAAAACTGTTTTTT
>12|TRBJ2-1|TRBV7-9|many|.
CASSLGDFKVLF
TGTGCCAGCAGCTTAGGCGACTTTAAGGTACTCTTC
>14|TRBJ2-5|TRBV10-3|.|TRBD1
CAISEADRVETQYF
TGTGCCATCAGTGAGGCCGACAGGGTTGAGACCCAGTACTTC
>13|TRBJ2-3|TRBV2|.|.
CASNDRGTDTQYF
TGTGCCAGCAACGACCGGGGCACAGATACGCAGTATTTT
>15|TRBJ1-3|TRBV28|.|.
CASSSLQGFGNIIYF
TGTGCCAGCAGTTCCCTACAAGGTTTTGGAAACATCATATATTTT
>14|TRBJ2-3|TRBV10-3|few|.
CAVQGGMSTDTQYF
TGTGCCGTCCAAGGGGGGATGAGCACAGATACGCAGTATTTT
>17|TRBJ2-2|TRBV20-1|few|TRBD2
CSARRGPGLGDTGELFF
TGCAGTGCTAGGCGGGGTCCGGGACTAGGAGACACCGGGGAGCTGTTTTTT
>17|TRBJ2-3|TRBV15|many|.
CATSWSRTLRPTDTQYF
TGTGCCACCAGCTGGTCTAGGACCCTCCGTCCCACAGATACGCAGTATTTT
>13|TRBJ1-6|TRBV7-9|.|.
CASGLVGGSPLHF
TGCGCCAGCGGCTTAGTTGGTGGTTCACCCCTCCACTTT
>13|TRBJ1-1|TRBV7-6|many|.
CAGSKTGLTEAFF
TGTGCCGGCAGTAAGACGGGGCTCACTGAAGCTTTCTTT
>13|TRBJ2-1|TRBV2|many|TRBD2
CASGTRYYNEQFF
TGTGCCAGCGGGACTAGATACTACAATGAGCAGTTCTTC
>13|TRBJ2-1|TRBV7-2|many|.
CASSRPGPNEQFF
TGTGCCAGCAGCCGACCGGGCCCCAATGAGCAGTTCTTC
>18|TRBJ2-4|TRBV11-1|.|.
CASSLGGGTLLPKNIQYF
TGTGCCAGCAGCTTAGGTGGCGGGACCCTGCTACCCAAAAACATTCAGTACTTC
>13|TRBJ1-2|TRBV6-5|.|.
CASSSHTGDGYTF
TGTGCCAGCAGTTCCCACACGGGGGATGGCTACACCTTC
>17|TRBJ2-1|TRBV11-1|.|TRBD2
CASSPGTSGNSYNEQFF
TGTGCCAGCAGCCCCGGGACTAGCGGGAACTCCTACAATGAGCAGTTCTTC
>12|TRBJ2-1|TRBV12-3/TRBV12-4|few|.
CASSLAGGVAFF
TGTGCCAGCAGTTTAGCCGGCGGTGTGGCGTTCTTC
>12|TRBJ2-1|TRBV20-1|once|TRBD1
CSAGTASDEQFF
TGCAGTGCTGGGACAGCCTCGGATGAGCAGTTCTTC
>13|TRBJ2-3|TRBV20-1|many|.
CSASGSGTDTQYF
TGCAGTGCTAGTGGTAGCGGCACAGATACGCAGTATTTT
>14|TRBJ2-3|TRBV20-1|many|.
CSASPGGTGDTQYF
TGCAGTGCTAGTCCGGGCGGGACGGGAGATACGCAGTATTTT
>16|TRBJ2-7|TRBV19|.|TRBD1
CASSSTPGQGVHEQYF
TGTGCCAGTAGTTCCACCCCGGGACAGGGTGTGCACGAGCAGTACTTC
>14|TRBJ1-2|TRBV2|.|.
CASSNRIVGSGYTF
TGTGCCAGCAGTAACAGGATTGTGGGATCCGGCTACACCTTC
>14|TRBJ2-7|TRBV24-1|many|.
CATSAGLGRGEQYF
TGTGCCACCAGTGCCGGCCTTGGACGAGGCGAGCAGTACTTC
>14|TRBJ2-7|TRBV5-6|.|TRBD2
CASSLGLAGVEQYF
TGTGCCAGCAGCTTAGGACTAGCGGGAGTGGAGCAGTACTTC
>12|TRBJ1-1|TRBV30|.|.
CAGRRGSTEAFF
TGTGCCGGAAGGAGAGGAAGCACTGAAGCTTTCTTT
>12|TRBJ2-3|TRBV14|many|.
CASSWLGDTQYF
TGTGCCAGCAGTTGGCTTGGGGATACGCAGTATTTT
>17|TRBJ2-3|TRBV5-1|.|TRBD2
CASRTLGSGGYTGTQYF
TGCGCCAGCAGAACCCTGGGTAGCGGGGGTTATACAGGTACGCAGTATTTT
>16|TRBJ2-1|TRBV15|many|.
CATSGPIPGVYNEQFF
TGTGCCACCAGCGGCCCAATACCGGGAGTCTACAATGAGCAGTTCTTC
>14|TRBJ2-3|TRBV10-2|many|.
CASSDFFGTDTQYF
TGCGCCAGCAGTGACTTCTTCGGGACAGATACGCAGTATTTT
>15|TRBJ2-1|TRBV20-1|many|TRBD2
CSARPLAGIYNEQFF
TGCAGTGCTAGACCGCTAGCGGGGATATACAATGAGCAGTTCTTC
>13|TRBJ2-5|TRBV10-3|many|TRBD2
CAISGLAGETQYF
TGTGCCATCAGTGGACTAGCGGGGGAGACCCAGTACTTC
>12|TRBJ1-4|TRBV20-1|once|.
CSASVGNEKLFF
TGCAGTGCTAGCGTCGGCAATGAAAAACTGTTTTTT
>14|TRBJ1-5|TRBV24-1|.|.
CASSETRGNQPQHF
TGTGCCAGCAGTGAGACCCGGGGGAATCAGCCCCAGCATTTT
>15|TRBJ2-6|TRBV7-2|.|TRBD2
CASSSGGTGANVLTF
TGTGCCAGCAGCTCGGGGGGGACTGGGGCCAACGTCCTGACTTTC
>14|TRBJ2-1|TRBV10-3|many|.
CAIGSGTTHNEQFF
TGTGCCATAGGATCCGGGACCACCCACAATGAGCAGTTCTTC
>14|TRBJ1-1|TRBV19|many|TRBD1
CASRDRVKDTEAFF
TGTGCCAGTAGGGACAGGGTTAAAGACACTGAAGCTTTCTTT
>15|TRBJ2-1|TRBV2|few|TRBD2
CASRAGAGAPSEQFF
TGTGCCAGCAGAGCAGGTGCGGGAGCCCCAAGTGAGCAGTTCTTC